One sample yielded the 28 T cell receptor beta chains listed below, sequenced in a study of T cells in Graves' hyperthyroidism and ophthalmopathy. RNA transcripts yielded amplified TCR beta CDR3 regions. The HTBI set primed first-round TCR CDR3 RT-PCR. Each CDR3 protein is one row after TCRdb ran MiXCR on the multiplex PCR reads. The data show 340,000 or so distinct CDR3 sequences, 15% to 20% seen once. Sequencing was performed on blood. The receptors shown here come from a woman aged 45-59 years with Graves' hyperthyroidism.

The rearrangement uses TRBV6-1 and TRBJ1-4; tentative D call: TRBD1 (6 bases). The germline CDR1 and CDR2 sequences are MNHNS and SASEGT. Trimming took off 5 bases at V and 4 bases at J, with 14 bases between the two ends. The length of the CDR3 is 15 residues. The CDR3 DNA follows: TGTGCCAGCAGTATTTCACAGGGCTATAATGAAAAACTGTTTTTT. This encodes CASSISQGYNEKLFF.

This sequence joins TRBV3-1 and TRBJ1-2; D not certain. Trimming removed 4 bases at V and 4 bases at J, with 7 bases between. The V gene's germline CDR1 is LGHDT and CDR2 YNNKEL (reference sequence). The CDR3 is 12 residues long. CDR3 sequence (DNA): TGTGCCAGCAGCCTCCGGTCCTATGGCTACACCTTC. This translates into CASSLRSYGYTF.

This clonotype was seen only a few times. V usage is TRBV27 and J usage is TRBJ2-4; possibly TRBD1 for D (5 bases). The germline V gene encodes CDR1 MNHEY and CDR2 SMNVEV (reference sequence). This CDR3 has 16 amino acids. The V end lost 5 bases, the J end lost 2 bases, and 16 bases lay between the germline ends. The CDR3 DNA reads as TGTGCCAGCAGTGAAGGCAGGGCTTATACCAAAAACATTCAGTACTTC. Translation: CASSEGRAYTKNIQYF.

This clonotype was recorded many times. The chain has TRBV7-9 and TRBJ2-3; 7 bases are a match to TRBD2. Germline V gives CDR1 SEHNR, CDR2 FQNEAQ (reference sequence). CDR3 length: 15 amino acids. The trim removed 4 bases at V and 6 bases at J, leaving 10 bases unmatched. The CDR3 DNA follows: TGTGCCAGCAGCTCACCTAGCGGTCATGGGGATACGCAGTATTTT. Amino acid sequence: CASSSPSGHGDTQYF.

The rearrangement uses TRBV29-1 and TRBJ2-5, with a weak D call TRBD2 (7 bases). The CDR3 is made up of 14 amino acids. CDR1 is SQVTM and CDR2 is ANQGSEA in the germline V gene. Trimming stripped 7 bases from V and 1 base from J, with 16 bases between. The CDR3 loop is CSEGGGGIQETQYF. The CDR3 nucleotides read TGCAGCGAGGGGGGGGGAGGGATCCAAGAGACCCAGTACTTC.

This sequence joins TRBV11-2 and TRBJ2-2; no firm D call. The V gene lost 0 bases and the J gene lost 6 bases, with 11 bases spanning the gap. Per the germline V gene, CDR1 is SGHAT and CDR2 is FQNNGV. The CDR3 has 15 residues. The CDR3 protein is CASSLEFLEPGELFF. The DNA of the CDR3 is TGTGCCAGCAGCTTAGAATTTCTCGAGCCCGGGGAGCTGTTTTTT.

This clonotype has more than one count but fewer than ten. The chain joins TRBV7-6 to TRBJ2-1, with 13 positions matching TRBD2. Germline CDR1 reads SGHVS; CDR2 reads FNYEAQ. This CDR3 region has 17 residues. With 5 bases clipped from V and 2 bases from J, the junction kept 6 bases outside the gene matches. In DNA, the CDR3 is TGTGCCAGCAGCGCCAGGACTAGCGGGAGCCCCTACAATGAGCAGTTCTTC. Protein: CASSARTSGSPYNEQFF.

This clonotype was seen a handful of times. The chain carries TRBV27 and TRBJ2-7; tentatively, D is TRBD1 (6 bases). The germline V and J ends were trimmed by 1 base and 4 bases, with 11 bases remaining between them. This CDR3 comprises 14 residues. Looked up from germline, CDR1 is MNHEY and CDR2 is SMNVEV (reference sequence). The CDR3: CASSLWAGAYEQYF. CDR3 nucleotides: TGTGCCAGCAGTTTATGGGCAGGGGCGTACGAGCAGTACTTC.

This clonotype appeared many times. The chain recombines TRBV6-1 with TRBJ2-7, with TRBD1 identical over 8 bases. V lost 2 bases to trimming and J lost 3 bases; unmatched junction nucleotides: 6. CDR1 and CDR2 from the germline V gene are MNHNS and SASEGT. The CDR3 extends over 15 amino acids. CDR3 amino acids: CASSEWAGGSYEQYF. CDR3 DNA: TGTGCCAGCAGTGAATGGGCAGGGGGCAGCTACGAGCAGTACTTC.

Many counts were recorded for this clonotype. V is TRBV6-5 and J is TRBJ2-1; 12 nucleotides line up with TRBD2. Unmatched junction bases numbered 3, after V lost 1 base and J lost 5 bases. CDR3 size: 16 residues. Per the germline V gene, CDR1 is MNHEY and CDR2 is SVGAGI. The CDR3 coding sequence is TGTGCCAGCAGTTACTTGAGACTAGCGGGGGACAATGAGCAGTTCTTC. Translating gives CASSYLRLAGDNEQFF.

This clonotype came up many times. The gene calls are TRBV30 and TRBJ1-5; D is unresolved. The CDR3 extends over 13 amino acids. Looked up from germline, CDR1 is GTSNPN and CDR2 is SVGIG (reference sequence). V lost 2 bases, J lost 4 bases, and 9 bases lay in between. The CDR3 DNA reads as TGTGCCTGGAGTTTAGGGTCAAATCAGCCCCAGCATTTT. Amino acid sequence: CAWSLGSNQPQHF.

This clonotype showed up many times. This chain connects TRBV27 to TRBJ1-6; 11 nucleotides align to TRBD1. Losses at the gene ends were 6 bases for V and 9 bases for J; bases not matched to a gene: 4. Germline CDR1 MNHEY, CDR2 SMNVEV (reference sequence). The CDR3 runs 14 residues. The CDR3 bases are TGTGCCAGCAGCCCGGGACAGGGGGGTTCACCCCTCCACTTT. This encodes CASSPGQGGSPLHF.

Turning to this clonotype: This may arise from a read error, as a much more abundant clone is one base away. J is TRBJ2-2 and V is TRBV2, with TRBD2 matching over 13 bases. CDR3 length equals 15 residues. The germline V gene encodes CDR1 SNHLY and CDR2 FYNNEI. This chain's CDR3 is CASRGTSGDTGKLFF. CDR3 DNA: TGTGCCAGCCGCGGGACTAGCGGGGACACCGGGAAGCTGTTTTTT.

This clonotype has more than one count but fewer than ten. The chain couples TRBV4-1 to TRBJ1-1, with TRBD1 matching 7 bases. Germline V lookup: CDR1 MGHRA, CDR2 YSYEKL. This CDR3 contains 15 residues. The V segment lost 0 bases and the J segment 5 bases; nucleotides outside the gene matches: 6. CDR3 coding DNA: TGCGCCAGCAGCCAAGATATCGAGGGGGCGACTGAAGCTTTCTTT. Its translation is CASSQDIEGATEAFF.

This clonotype was seen many times. The rearrangement uses TRBV27 and TRBJ1-5; possibly TRBD1 for D (6 bases). Trimming removed 6 bases from V and 3 bases from J, with 12 bases in between. The CDR3 sequence is 14 residues long. In germline, CDR1 is MNHEY, CDR2 SMNVEV (reference sequence). The chain's CDR3 is CASRTQGVNQPQHF. As DNA, the CDR3 is TGTGCCAGCAGGACACAGGGAGTCAATCAGCCCCAGCATTTT.

This clonotype was seen a few times. J is TRBJ2-1 and V is TRBV6-1, with 8 bases that match TRBD2. The CDR3 is made up of 16 amino acids. Germline V lookup: CDR1 MNHNS, CDR2 SASEGT. J lost 2 bases, V lost 4 bases, and 7 bases had no gene match. The CDR3 is CASSGKLAAPYNEQFF. CDR3 coding DNA: TGTGCCAGCAGTGGGAAACTAGCGGCCCCCTACAATGAGCAGTTCTTC.

In its sample, this clonotype was seen many times. The V gene is TRBV30, the J gene TRBJ1-2; D gene uncertain. Trimming removed 2 bases from V and 13 bases from J, with 14 bases in between. This CDR3 is 11 amino acids long. CDR1 is GTSNPN and CDR2 is SVGIG in the germline V gene (reference sequence). This CDR3 reads CAWSSQRRVTF. The CDR3 nucleotides read TGTGCCTGGAGTAGTCAGCGCCGAGTCACCTTC.

This clonotype was recorded at least ten times. This chain links TRBV29-1 with TRBJ2-3; 7 bases map to TRBD2. The CDR3 totals 13 residues. Losses at the gene ends were 7 bases for V and 1 base for J; bases not matched to a gene: 5. The germline V gene encodes CDR1 SQVTM and CDR2 ANQGSEA. The CDR3: CSGGLVGTDTQYF. The CDR3 nucleotides are TGCAGCGGCGGACTAGTGGGCACAGATACGCAGTATTTT.

The chain employs TRBV7-2 and TRBJ2-1, with 9 nucleotides matching TRBD2. V lost 4 bases and J lost 7; bases outside the gene matches: 11. The germline CDR1 and CDR2 sequences are SGHTA and FQGNSA. The CDR3 length is 16 residues. CDR3 bases: TGTGCCAGCAGCTCGTGGACTAGCGTGGACGGGAATGAGCAGTTCTTC. Translation gives CASSSWTSVDGNEQFF.

This clonotype was detected only a few times. The genes are TRBV7-9 and TRBJ2-5; no firm D call. V dropped 8 bases and J dropped 1 base, with 17 bases sitting between them. CDR3 length: 15 amino acids. CDR1 and CDR2 (germline): SEHNR, FQNEAQ (reference sequence). In nucleotides, the CDR3 is TGTGCCAGCTTAATGACTGGGTCCTTCCAAGAGACCCAGTACTTC. Translation gives CASLMTGSFQETQYF.

J is TRBJ2-1 and V is TRBV2; no definite D call. V lost 2 bases and J lost 3, with 2 bases in between. The germline V gene has CDR1 SNHLY and CDR2 FYNNEI. The CDR3 has 12 amino acids. The CDR3 nucleotides read TGTGCCAGCAGTGAAAACTACAATGAGCAGTTCTTC. Translated: CASSENYNEQFF.

This clonotype was observed a few times. This rearrangement joins TRBV6-2 or TRBV6-3 to TRBJ1-3; 7 nucleotides line up with TRBD1. Looked up from germline, CDR1 is MNHEY and CDR2 is SVGEGT. After removal of 8 bases from V and 4 bases from J, the junction contained 5 bases not matched to a gene. This CDR3 region has 13 residues. The CDR3 region is CASSLTGGNTIYF. CDR3 nucleotide sequence: TGTGCCAGCTCCCTGACAGGGGGAAACACCATATATTTT.

In its sample, this clonotype was seen a few times. This chain connects TRBV7-9 to TRBJ2-2; tentative D call: TRBD2 (6 bases). The germline V gene encodes CDR1 SEHNR and CDR2 FQNEAQ (reference sequence). Trimming pared 5 bases from V and 0 bases from J, leaving 16 bases between. This CDR3 contains 17 residues. The CDR3: CASSLLGLATNTGELFF. The CDR3 nucleotides are TGTGCCAGCAGCCTCCTGGGGCTAGCGACGAACACCGGGGAGCTGTTTTTT. Full variable domain (remainder filled in from reference TRBV7-9 and TRBJ2-2): DTGVSQNPRHKITKRGQNVTFRCDPISEHNRLYWYRQTLGQGPEFLTYFQNEAQLEKSRLLSDRFSAERPKGSFSTLEIQRTEQGDSAMYLCASSLLGLATNTGELFFGEGSRLTVL.

This clonotype has more than one count but fewer than ten. The chain employs TRBV6-5 and TRBJ2-3; D remains ambiguous. This CDR3 is built from 15 residues. Germline assignment: CDR1 MNHEY and CDR2 SVGAGI. V was trimmed by 2 bases and J by 5 bases, leaving 14 bases between them. In DNA form, the CDR3 reads TGTGCCAGCAGTTACGGGGTGGCGGCAGGAGATACGCAGTATTTT. It encodes CASSYGVAAGDTQYF.

This clonotype occurred once. The chain is built from TRBV11-2 and TRBJ2-3; TRBD1 matches at 7 bases. This CDR3 spans 17 amino acids. Germline-derived CDR1 and CDR2 are SGHAT and FQNNGV. Trimming at V came to 2 bases and at J to 3 bases, leaving 11 bases not matched to a gene. The CDR3 protein is CASSLRRAGGGTDTQYF. The CDR3 bases are TGTGCCAGCAGCTTACGCAGGGCAGGGGGTGGAACAGATACGCAGTATTTT.

This clonotype has a handful of counts. The genes are TRBV7-2 and TRBJ2-7; D is possibly TRBD1 or TRBD2 (5 bases each). V was shortened by 4 bases and J by 3 bases, with 16 bases between the two germline ends. This CDR3 contains 15 residues. Germline V lookup: CDR1 SGHTA, CDR2 FQGNSA. CDR3 region: CASSSGWDRFYEQYF. The CDR3 nucleotides read TGTGCCAGCAGCTCGGGGTGGGACCGCTTCTACGAGCAGTACTTC.

This clonotype was counted many times. The CDR3 nucleotides are TGTGCCAGCAGACCACAGGGGGATAATTCACCCCTCCACTTT. It specifies CASRPQGDNSPLHF. This chain joins TRBV11-2 and TRBJ1-6; 8 positions agree with TRBD1. The CDR3 sequence is 14 residues long. V was pared by 6 bases and J by 5 bases, with 3 bases of the junction left unmatched. Germline assignment: CDR1 SGHAT and CDR2 FQNNGV.

A few counts support this clonotype. The rearrangement uses TRBV15 and TRBJ2-3, with 9 nucleotides matching TRBD2. The germline gives CDR1 LNHNV, CDR2 YYDKDF (reference sequence). The junction had 6 bases not matched to a gene; V was cut back by 4 bases and J by 1 base. This CDR3 contains 16 residues. In DNA form, the CDR3 reads TGTGCCACCAGCACCCAAGTAGCGGGAGGCACAGATACGCAGTATTTT. The encoded protein is CATSTQVAGGTDTQYF.